The rows below give T cell receptor beta chains drawn from one sample of a study of beta chain features in type 1 diabetes. Clones were sequenced by immunoSEQ multiplex PCR, and TCRdb holds only the in-frame ones, with some missing. The sample holds some 270,000 clones; around 7.8% are singletons and the top ten take under 1.3%. Sequencing was performed on central memory CD4+ T cells from blood. The receptors derive from a woman aged 18-30 years in good health. CDR3s include the opening cysteine and the closing phenylalanine or tryptophan. A D gene is named only where the DNA matches it firmly. Rows may omit the clone size; those that give it use once, few, many or a size class.

clone_size j_call v_call d_call cdr3_aa cdr3_nt
. TRBJ2-3 TRBV7-3 . CASSSHRTTDTQYF TGTGCCAGCAGCTCCCACAGGACCACAGATACGCAGTATTTT
. TRBJ2-3 TRBV5-1 . CASSPGQEDTQYF TGCGCCAGCAGCCCGGGACAAGAAGATACGCAGTATTTT
. TRBJ2-1 TRBV7-3 . CASSRRGEQFF TGTGCCAGCAGCCGGAGGGGTGAGCAGTTCTTC
few TRBJ2-2 TRBV6-5 . CASSSFSGLFF TGTGCCAGCAGTTCCTTCTCGGGGCTGTTTTTT
. TRBJ2-5 TRBV6-6 . CASSFMDTGRETQYF TGTGCCAGCAGTTTCATGGATACAGGGAGAGAGACCCAGTACTTC
few TRBJ1-1 TRBV7-2 . CASSFHGDRSEAFF TGTGCCAGCAGCTTTCACGGGGACCGGTCTGAAGCTTTCTTT
. TRBJ1-5 TRBV19 . CASAQDIVQPQHF TGTGCCAGTGCCCAGGACATAGTTCAGCCCCAGCATTTT
many TRBJ2-3 TRBV29-1 TRBD2 CSVVVAGPSTDTQYF TGCAGCGTTGTCGTAGCGGGCCCTAGCACAGATACGCAGTATTTT
few TRBJ1-2 TRBV19 . CASRPGGGGYTF TGTGCCAGTCGCCCGGGGGGAGGTGGCTACACCTTC
few TRBJ1-3 TRBV29-1 . CSVGEGTKFSGNTIYF TGCAGCGTTGGGGAAGGTACTAAATTCTCTGGAAACACCATATATTTT
many TRBJ1-2 TRBV28 TRBD1 CASSTTGGTYGYTF TGTGCCAGCAGTACCACAGGGGGCACCTATGGCTACACCTTC
. TRBJ2-2 TRBV7-9 . CASSQTQGIGGELFF TGTGCCAGCAGCCAAACCCAGGGAATCGGCGGGGAGCTGTTTTTT
. TRBJ2-7 TRBV7-2 TRBD1 CASSRRDREGEQYF TGTGCCAGCAGCCGCCGGGACAGGGAGGGAGAGCAGTACTTC
. TRBJ1-4 TRBV18 . CASSSQMRATTNEKLFF TGTGCCAGCTCATCACAAATGAGAGCCACAACTAATGAAAAACTGTTTTTT
. TRBJ1-2 TRBV7-2 . CASSLVVQGYGYTF TGTGCCAGCAGCTTAGTCGTCCAGGGTTATGGCTACACCTTC
few TRBJ2-1 TRBV9 . CASSVVAGIISITREQFF TGTGCCAGCAGCGTAGTCGCAGGGATTATCTCGATTACACGAGAGCAGTTCTTC
few TRBJ2-4 TRBV28 . CASSLVAKNIQYF TGTGCCAGCAGTTTGGTAGCCAAAAACATTCAGTACTTC
. TRBJ1-6 TRBV30 . CAWSVKGLDNSPLHF TGTGCCTGGAGTGTAAAGGGCCTTGATAATTCACCCCTCCACTTT
few TRBJ2-1 TRBV28 TRBD2 CASSPWTSGNEQFF TGTGCCAGCAGTCCCTGGACTAGCGGCAATGAGCAGTTCTTC
few TRBJ2-5 TRBV7-9 . CASSFSETQYF TGTGCCAGCAGCTTTAGTGAGACCCAGTACTTC
. TRBJ1-3 TRBV11-2 . CASSFYSSLSGNTIYF TGTGCCAGCAGCTTCTACAGCTCCCTCTCTGGAAACACCATATATTTT
. TRBJ1-2 TRBV7-3 TRBD1 CASSSRQGYGYTF TGTGCCAGCAGCTCCCGACAGGGATATGGCTACACCTTC
. TRBJ1-5 TRBV4-1 TRBD1 CASSQVGQGDQPQHF TGCGCCAGCAGCCAAGTTGGACAGGGAGATCAGCCCCAGCATTTT
. TRBJ2-7 TRBV28 TRBD1 CASSLYRGFEQYF TGTGCCAGCAGTTTATACAGGGGGTTTGAGCAGTACTTC
few TRBJ2-3 TRBV2 . CANKRGDTQYF TGTGCCAATAAAAGGGGGGATACGCAGTATTTT
once TRBJ2-7 TRBV7-6 TRBD1 CASRGQASYEQYF TGTGCCAGCAGGGGACAGGCCTCCTACGAGCAGTACTTC
. TRBJ2-7 TRBV7-2 . CASSLTRIYEQYF TGTGCCAGCAGCCTCACCCGGATATACGAGCAGTACTTC
few TRBJ2-5 TRBV7-2 . CASSSDRRETQYF TGTGCCAGCAGTTCGGACAGACGGGAGACCCAGTACTTC
. TRBJ2-1 TRBV7-3 TRBD2 CASSLVPAGSSYNEQFF TGTGCCAGCAGCTTAGTCCCAGCGGGGAGCTCCTACAATGAGCAGTTCTTC
few TRBJ2-2 TRBV11-3 TRBD1 CASSSETGGNGELFF TGTGCCAGCAGCTCAGAGACAGGGGGGAACGGGGAGCTGTTTTTT
few TRBJ2-1 TRBV7-7 TRBD2 CASSLGTSSNEQFF TGTGCTAGCAGCTTAGGGACTAGCAGCAATGAGCAGTTCTTC
few TRBJ2-7 TRBV13 . CASSYRERYEQYF TGTGCCAGCAGCTACCGGGAGCGCTACGAGCAGTACTTC
few TRBJ1-1 TRBV18 . CASSPGASNTEAFF TGTGCCAGCTCACCCGGGGCCTCGAACACTGAAGCTTTCTTT
. TRBJ1-1 TRBV9 . CASSPMSARNTEAFF TGTGCCAGCAGCCCCATGTCGGCGCGAAACACTGAAGCTTTCTTT
. TRBJ2-5 TRBV30 . CACPRGLLGETQYF TGTGCCTGCCCCAGAGGACTGCTAGGAGAGACCCAGTACTTC
. TRBJ1-2 TRBV7-9 . CASSSTGLYGYTF TGTGCCAGCAGCTCTACAGGACTCTATGGCTACACCTTC
many TRBJ1-1 TRBV14 . CASSQAQGRMGGEAFF TGTGCCAGCAGCCAAGCACAGGGCAGGATGGGAGGTGAAGCTTTCTTT
. TRBJ2-1 TRBV6-6 . CASNYLDSEQFF TGTGCCAGCAATTACCTGGACAGTGAGCAGTTCTTC
. TRBJ2-3 TRBV11-3 . CASSALGAADTQYF TGTGCCAGCAGTGCCTTAGGGGCCGCAGATACGCAGTATTTT
. TRBJ2-5 TRBV2 . CASSQPGETQYF TGTGCCAGCAGTCAACCGGGAGAGACCCAGTACTTC
many TRBJ1-1 TRBV29-1 TRBD1 CSVGGQSRQAFF TGCAGCGTTGGGGGACAGAGCAGACAAGCTTTCTTT
. TRBJ2-2 TRBV5-1 . CASRWNTNTGELFF TGCGCCAGCAGGTGGAATACGAACACCGGGGAGCTGTTTTTT
few TRBJ2-7 TRBV5-1 . CASSLPDTYSYEQYF TGCGCCAGCAGCCTCCCGGACACCTACTCCTACGAGCAGTACTTC
few TRBJ1-1 TRBV18 . CASSPRDGGNTEAFF TGTGCCAGCTCACCTCGGGACGGTGGGAACACTGAAGCTTTCTTT
. TRBJ2-7 TRBV6-6 . CASRQGLYEQYF TGTGCCAGCAGGCAGGGGCTCTACGAGCAGTACTTC
few TRBJ2-7 TRBV5-1 . CASSTGPPLNEQYF TGCGCCAGCAGCACGGGACCACCCCTAAACGAGCAGTACTTC
. TRBJ2-2 TRBV28 . CATRGSSNTGELFF TGTGCCACCAGGGGAAGTTCGAACACCGGGGAGCTGTTTTTT
. TRBJ1-6 TRBV7-3 . CASSLTRNSPLHF TGTGCCAGCAGCTTAACGAGGAATTCACCCCTCCACTTT
many TRBJ2-3 TRBV14 . CASSKSDTQYF TGTGCCAGCAGCAAATCGGATACGCAGTATTTT
. TRBJ1-1 TRBV30 . CAWSMGGAIDTEAFF TGTGCCTGGAGTATGGGCGGGGCGATTGACACTGAAGCTTTCTTT
few TRBJ1-1 TRBV5-1 . CASSPRTGNTEAFF TGCGCCAGCAGCCCGCGGACGGGAAACACTGAAGCTTTCTTT
. TRBJ1-5 TRBV6-5 . CASRRFPRTNQPQHF TGTGCCAGCCGACGGTTCCCCCGTACCAATCAGCCCCAGCATTTT
. TRBJ1-6 TRBV7-2 . CASSSEGLMNSPLHF TGTGCCAGCAGCTCCGAGGGACTGATGAATTCACCCCTCCACTTT